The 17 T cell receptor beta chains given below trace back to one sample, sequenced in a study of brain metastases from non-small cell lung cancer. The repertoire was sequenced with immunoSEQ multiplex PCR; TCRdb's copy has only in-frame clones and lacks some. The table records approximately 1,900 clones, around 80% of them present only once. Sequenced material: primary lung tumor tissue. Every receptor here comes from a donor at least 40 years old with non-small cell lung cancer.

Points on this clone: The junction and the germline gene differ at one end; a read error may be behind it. Written as DNA, the CDR3 is TGTGCCAGCTCAGCCTCTAATTATGGCTACACCTTC. It yields the protein CASSASNYGYTF. The V call is TRBV12-3 or TRBV12-4, the J call TRBJ1-2; D uncertain. CDR3 length: 12 amino acids.

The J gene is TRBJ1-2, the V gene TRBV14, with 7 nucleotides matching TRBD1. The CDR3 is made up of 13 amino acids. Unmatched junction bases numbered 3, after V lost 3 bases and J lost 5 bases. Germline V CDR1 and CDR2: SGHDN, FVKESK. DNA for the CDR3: TGTGCCAGCAGCCAGAACAGGGGTTATGGCTACACCTTC. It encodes CASSQNRGYGYTF.

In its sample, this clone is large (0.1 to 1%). This CDR3 reads CASGLGLDTGELFF. The CDR3 coding sequence is TGTGCTAGTGGTTTGGGGTTAGACACCGGGGAGCTGTTTTTT. The chain is built from TRBV12-5 and TRBJ2-2; D call uncertain. Trimming took off 1 base at V and 3 bases at J, with 6 bases between the two ends. Germline values: CDR1 LGHNT, CDR2 FRNRAP. The CDR3 has 14 amino acids.

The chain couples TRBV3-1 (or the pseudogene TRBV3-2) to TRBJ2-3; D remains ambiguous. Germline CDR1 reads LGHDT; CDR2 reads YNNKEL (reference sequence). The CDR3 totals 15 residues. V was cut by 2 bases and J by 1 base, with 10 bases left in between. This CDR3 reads CASSQRRPGTDTQYF. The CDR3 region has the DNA TGTGCCAGCAGCCAACGGCGTCCGGGCACAGATACGCAGTATTTT.

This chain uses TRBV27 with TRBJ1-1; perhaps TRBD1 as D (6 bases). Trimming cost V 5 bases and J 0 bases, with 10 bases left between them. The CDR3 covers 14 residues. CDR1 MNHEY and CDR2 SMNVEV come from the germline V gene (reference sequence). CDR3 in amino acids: CASSLGGLNTEAFF. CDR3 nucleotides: TGTGCCAGCAGTCTGGGGGGCTTGAACACTGAAGCTTTCTTT.

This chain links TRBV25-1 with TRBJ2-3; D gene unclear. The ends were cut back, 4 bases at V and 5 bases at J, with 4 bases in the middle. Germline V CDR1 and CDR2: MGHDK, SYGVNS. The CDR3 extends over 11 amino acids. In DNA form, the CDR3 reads TGTGCCAGCAGTGTAGGAGATACGCAGTATTTT. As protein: CASSVGDTQYF.

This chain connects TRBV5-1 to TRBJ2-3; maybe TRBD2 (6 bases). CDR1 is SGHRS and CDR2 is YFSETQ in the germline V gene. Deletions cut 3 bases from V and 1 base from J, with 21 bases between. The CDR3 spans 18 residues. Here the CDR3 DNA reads TGCGCCAGCAGCTGGGAGGTAGGCCCAAGAAGGGGCACAGATACGCAGTATTTT. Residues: CASSWEVGPRRGTDTQYF.

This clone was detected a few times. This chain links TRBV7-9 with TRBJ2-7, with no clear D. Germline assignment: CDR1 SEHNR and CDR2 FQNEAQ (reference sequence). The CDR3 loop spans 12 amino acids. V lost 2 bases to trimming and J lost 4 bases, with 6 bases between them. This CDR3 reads CASSLTQYEQYF. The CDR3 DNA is TGTGCCAGCAGCTTAACGCAGTACGAGCAGTACTTC.

The DNA for the CDR3 is TGTGCCAGCAGCCTACAGTACGGGGGCTTACTGTACAATGAGCAGTTCTTC. Translating gives CASSLQYGGLLYNEQFF. The chain carries TRBV14 and TRBJ2-1; tentatively, D is TRBD1 or TRBD2 (6 bases each). CDR1 is SGHDN, CDR2 FVKESK, per germline. Trimming cost V 4 bases and J 4 bases, with 20 bases left between them. CDR3 length: 17 residues.

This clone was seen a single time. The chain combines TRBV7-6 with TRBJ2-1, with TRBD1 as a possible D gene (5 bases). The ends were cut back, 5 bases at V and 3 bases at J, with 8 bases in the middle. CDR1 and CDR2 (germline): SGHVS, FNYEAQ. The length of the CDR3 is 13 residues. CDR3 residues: CASSVDSYNEQFF. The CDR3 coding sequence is TGTGCCAGCAGCGTCGACAGCTACAATGAGCAGTTCTTC.

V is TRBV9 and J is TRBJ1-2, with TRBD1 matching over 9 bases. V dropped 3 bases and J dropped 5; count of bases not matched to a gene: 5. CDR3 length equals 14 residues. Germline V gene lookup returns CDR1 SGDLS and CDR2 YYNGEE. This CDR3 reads CASSATGGPYGYTF. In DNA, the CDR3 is TGTGCCAGCAGCGCCACAGGGGGCCCATATGGCTACACCTTC.

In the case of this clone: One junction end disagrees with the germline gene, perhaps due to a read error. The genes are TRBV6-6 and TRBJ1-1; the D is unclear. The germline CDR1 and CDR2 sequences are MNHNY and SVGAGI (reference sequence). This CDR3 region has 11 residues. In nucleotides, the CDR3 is TGTGTCAGCGCCCAGAACACTGAAGCTTTCTTT. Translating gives CVSAQNTEAFF.

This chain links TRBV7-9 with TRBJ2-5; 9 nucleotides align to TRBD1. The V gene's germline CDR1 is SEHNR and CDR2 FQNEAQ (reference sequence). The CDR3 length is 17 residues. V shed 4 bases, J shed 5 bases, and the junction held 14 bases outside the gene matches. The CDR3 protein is CASSSGEQGAMGETQYF. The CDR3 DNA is TGTGCCAGCAGCTCAGGGGAACAGGGGGCGATGGGTGAGACCCAGTACTTC.

The chain's CDR3 is CASSLDSDGQETQYF. For the CDR3, the DNA is TGTGCCAGCAGCTTAGATTCGGACGGACAAGAGACCCAGTACTTC. The chain couples TRBV11-3 to TRBJ2-5; D is uncertain. This CDR3 contains 15 residues. Between the trimmed V and J ends, which lost 0 bases and 2 bases, there was a span of 10 bases. Germline values: CDR1 SGHNT, CDR2 YENEEA.

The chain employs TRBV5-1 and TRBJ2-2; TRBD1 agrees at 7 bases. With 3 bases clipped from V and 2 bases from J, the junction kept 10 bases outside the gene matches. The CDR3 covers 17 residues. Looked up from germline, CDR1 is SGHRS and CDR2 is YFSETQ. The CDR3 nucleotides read TGCGCCAGCAGCTCATCCTTTCAGGGGGTAAACACCGGGGAGCTGTTTTTT. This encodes CASSSSFQGVNTGELFF.

The CDR3 loop is CSVDRRPSGNTIYF. CDR3 in DNA: TGCAGCGTGGACAGGAGACCCTCTGGAAACACCATATATTTT. The genes are TRBV29-1 and TRBJ1-3; 7 bases fit TRBD1. Trimming cost V 6 bases and J 0 bases; bases outside gene matches: 5. From germline, CDR1 is SQVTM and CDR2 ANQGSEA. CDR3 length: 14 amino acids.

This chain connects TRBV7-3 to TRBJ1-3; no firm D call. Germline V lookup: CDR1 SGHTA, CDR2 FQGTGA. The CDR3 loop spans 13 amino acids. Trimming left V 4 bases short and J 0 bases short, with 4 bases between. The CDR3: CASSSNSGNTIYF. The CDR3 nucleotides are TGTGCCAGCAGCTCGAACTCTGGAAACACCATATATTTT.